This entry concerns a single TCR beta chain. The sample belongs to a study of blood T cell repertoires in COVID-19. About the study: Samples of COVID-19 (acute and convalescent) were obtained from the United States, Italy and Spain.

Produced via immunoSEQ multiplex PCR; TCRdb's table is partial and in-frame only. The sample gives 120,000 or so clones, about 83% of which show up once; about 5.5% is in the top ten. Germline CDR1 reads SQVTM; CDR2 reads ANQGSEA. The CDR3 loop spans 14 amino acids. V was clipped by 6 bases and J by 7 bases, with 16 bases between them. Sequenced sample: peripheral blood. The source of this sequence is an elderly man with active or convalescent COVID-19. The gene calls are TRBV29-1 and TRBJ1-6, with TRBD1 as a possible D gene (6 bases). Here the CDR3 reads CSVLDSHANSPLHF. The CDR3 DNA is TGCAGCGTACTGGACAGTCATGCCAATTCACCCCTCCACTTT.